The sequence of this T cell receptor beta chain was determined in a study of T cells in Graves' hyperthyroidism and ophthalmopathy. Overall study results and limits: The model predicted ophthalmopathy a median around 6.5 months before onset.

TCR beta CDR3 region amplification was performed from RNA transcripts. A first-round RT-PCR of the TCR CDR3 used the HTBI primer set. TCRdb ran MiXCR on the multiplex PCR reads and lists one entry per CDR3 protein. The sample has under 350,000 distinct CDR3 sequences; 20% to 25% are singletons. In regard to this clonotype: The antigen remains unidentified.

Uncontrolled infections, other autoimmune diseases, pregnancy or lactation led to exclusion of patients. The CDR3 extends over 13 amino acids. With 2 bases removed from V and 3 bases from J, the gap between germline ends came to 5 bases. Germline CDR1 reads LNHNV; CDR2 reads YYDKDF (reference sequence). Material: blood. The J gene is TRBJ2-1, the V gene TRBV15; D is undetermined. The TCR sequence derives from a woman in her fifties or sixties with Graves' hyperthyroidism. The CDR3 DNA reads as TGTGCCACCAGCAGACAAGACTACAATGAGCAGTTCTTC. Its translation is CATSRQDYNEQFF.